These T cell receptor beta chains were read from a single sample in a study of cytomegalovirus exposure and HLA in healthy donors. TCRdb's copy holds only in-frame clones and misses some; the assay was immunoSEQ multiplex PCR. The sample has 80,000 to 95,000 clones, 79% seen once; the top ten hold under 15%. The sequenced sample consisted of PBMCs. These receptors originate from a woman in her forties in good health and CMV-seropositive. Both conserved end residues are part of each CDR3.

V: TRBV7-9; J: TRBJ1-2; CDR3: CASSFTGGDGYTF
V: TRBV28; J: TRBJ2-6; CDR3: CASSIPSGTVGLGANVLTF
V: TRBV30; J: TRBJ1-5; CDR3: CACNPGFDQPQHF
V: TRBV7-9; J: TRBJ2-1; CDR3: CASSIHGLAGSSYNEQFF
V: TRBV14; J: TRBJ2-1; CDR3: CASSQGPGLAGGLLYEQFF
V: TRBV4-2; J: TRBJ1-3; CDR3: CASSQEGSGGTGNTIYF
V: TRBV28; J: TRBJ1-2; CDR3: CASSTLDKAAGRSYTF
V: TRBV28; J: TRBJ1-1; CDR3: CGASLNTEAFF
V: TRBV4-2; J: TRBJ2-1; CDR3: CASSQDQGGYNEQFF
V: TRBV11-2; J: TRBJ2-1; CDR3: CASSSFSYNEQFF
V: TRBV6-5; J: TRBJ2-6; CDR3: CASSPNSGANVLTF
V: TRBV29-1; J: TRBJ2-7; CDR3: CSVGEGQGSYEQYF
V: TRBV4-3; J: TRBJ2-7; CDR3: CASSQVAFPYEQYF
V: TRBV9; J: TRBJ2-3; CDR3: CASSVGRVKDTQYF
V: TRBV19; J: TRBJ2-7; CDR3: CASSVGRAYEQYF
V: TRBV28; J: TRBJ2-7; CDR3: CASSFYSGSGEQYF
V: TRBV11-3; J: TRBJ2-7; CDR3: CASSLTGSNYEQYF
V: TRBV7-2; J: TRBJ1-5; CDR3: CASSLAGTFNQPQHF
V: TRBV4-3; J: NA; CDR3: CASSQEGRAGAYEQYF
V: TRBV5-1; J: TRBJ2-5; CDR3: CASSSGSGLETQYF
V: TRBV15; J: TRBJ2-7; CDR3: CATGTSASYEQYF
V: TRBV6-5; J: TRBJ1-1; CDR3: CASSSRGGDTEAFF
V: TRBV11-2; J: TRBJ1-1; CDR3: CASSLTGTGVTEAFF
V: TRBV29-1; J: TRBJ1-1; CDR3: CSDRGAGTEAFF
V: TRBV7-7; J: TRBJ2-7; CDR3: CASSVRDRGDYEQYF
V: TRBV6-5; J: TRBJ2-1; CDR3: CASSPLAGGYNEQFF
V: TRBV15; J: TRBJ1-1; CDR3: CATSRAGAAAEAFF
V: TRBV28; J: TRBJ1-3; CDR3: CASSLGTGQGLGGNTIYF
V: TRBV9; J: TRBJ2-5; CDR3: CASSVAVQETQYF
V: TRBV7-9; J: TRBJ1-5; CDR3: CASSLTAGQGVSLDQPQHF
V: TRBV25-1; J: TRBJ1-1; CDR3: CASRDRNTEAFF
V: TRBV7-9; J: TRBJ1-1; CDR3: CASSLAPGGRTLPNTEAFF
V: TRBV18; J: TRBJ1-4; CDR3: CASSPESSAVSNEKLFF
V: TRBV5-4; J: TRBJ2-3; CDR3: CASSSPERLAGVADTQYF
V: TRBV6-5; J: TRBJ2-7; CDR3: CASSSSWQNYYEQYF
V: TRBV2; J: TRBJ2-7; CDR3: CASRPIAGGSYEQYF
V: TRBV28; J: TRBJ2-7; CDR3: CASSFRGLSYEQYF
V: TRBV5-6; J: TRBJ1-5; CDR3: CASSLGPGSNQPQHF
V: TRBV4-1; J: TRBJ2-7; CDR3: CASSQDRGVTAYEQYF
V: TRBV7-8; J: TRBJ2-3; CDR3: CASSHPGQSTDTQYF
V: TRBV4-1; J: TRBJ2-7; CDR3: CASSQAWGTGGTYEQYF
V: TRBV6-6; J: TRBJ2-1; CDR3: CASGLAGGPYEQFF
V: TRBV29-1; J: TRBJ2-7; CDR3: CSVEVAAGGEQYF
V: TRBV7-3; J: TRBJ1-1; CDR3: CASSSPGQGARSSTEAFF
V: TRBV5-1; J: TRBJ2-1; CDR3: CASSLELGVDEQFF
V: TRBV7-9; J: TRBJ2-1; CDR3: CASLKDFYNEQFF
V: TRBV5-6; J: TRBJ1-6; CDR3: CASTGTDRQSSYNSPLHF
V: TRBV6-4; J: TRBJ1-1; CDR3: CASSRDSNTEAFF
V: TRBV30; J: TRBJ1-1; CDR3: CAWRGRAGVTVNTEAFF
V: TRBV5-4; J: TRBJ2-2; CDR3: CASSLFKGGGARTGELFF